This T cell receptor beta chain derives from a study of blood T cells in healthy people across ages. A remark on this clonotype: As yet, its antigen is unknown.

Germline V CDR1 and CDR2: MDHEN, SYDVKM. Trimming stripped 6 bases from V and 2 bases from J, with 17 bases between. The CDR3 contains 15 residues. Findings of the study overall: Estimates based on one million T cells were treated as lower bounds.

Primed by a sample-barcoded 5' primer and a J-beta primer mix, a second PCR proceeded for about 6 to 12 cycles. Each cDNA molecule, via a template-switch adaptor with 12 random nucleotides, was tagged. TCRdb independently ran MiXCR on the 5' RACE reads; one entry per CDR3 protein. The sample has around 2 million distinct CDR3 sequences, about 39% seen once. The J gene is TRBJ2-7, the V gene TRBV28, with no clear D. Sequenced material: blood. The clonotype comes from a human donor in good health. DNA for the CDR3: TGTGCCAGCAGACTGGACGGAAGAGCTCCCTACGAGCAGTACTTC. Protein product: CASRLDGRAPYEQYF.